These 10 T cell receptor beta chains share one sample of origin, sequenced in a study of blood T cell repertoires in COVID-19. Data came from immunoSEQ multiplex PCR; TCRdb stores just in-frame clones and leaves some out. Of 200,000 to 300,000 clones in the sample, around four fifths were seen once. What was sequenced was peripheral blood. These receptors were obtained from an older woman with active or convalescent COVID-19.

The J gene is TRBJ2-1, the V gene TRBV9, with 12 bases fitting TRBD2. CDR3 length: 17 amino acids. Trimming at V came to 3 bases and at J to 6 bases, leaving 10 bases not matched to a gene. Germline V lookup: CDR1 SGDLS, CDR2 YYNGEE. The CDR3 nucleotides are TGTGCCAGCAGCGCTAGGCCTAGCGGGGGGGGACGCAATGAGCAGTTCTTC. Its protein is CASSARPSGGGRNEQFF.

The J gene is TRBJ2-1, the V gene TRBV11-1; D is possibly TRBD1 (6 bases). The CDR3 extends over 14 amino acids. Trimming stripped 2 bases from V and 3 bases from J, with 8 bases between. Germline CDR1 SGHAT, CDR2 FQDESV (reference sequence). CDR3 residues: CASSLRGFYNEQFF. The CDR3 DNA is TGTGCCAGCAGCTTAAGGGGGTTCTACAATGAGCAGTTCTTC.

This clone has a handful of counts. The V and J genes are TRBV10-1 and TRBJ1-4; 9 bases are a match to TRBD1. Trimming cost V 4 bases and J 5 bases; bases outside gene matches: 2. The CDR3 length is 14 residues. Germline CDR1 is WNHNN and CDR2 is SYGVQD (reference sequence). CDR3 region: CASSVGQGNEKLFF. In DNA, the CDR3 is TGCGCCAGCAGTGTGGGACAGGGAAATGAAAAACTGTTTTTT.

V usage is TRBV19 and J usage is TRBJ2-5, with 8 bases identical to TRBD2. The CDR3 totals 15 residues. Germline V gene sequence: CDR1 LNHDA, CDR2 SQIVND (reference sequence). V lost 5 bases to trimming and J lost 5 bases; unmatched junction nucleotides: 10. The CDR3 sequence: CASSPRGGPPETQYF. The CDR3 bases are TGTGCCAGTAGTCCACGGGGGGGCCCCCCGGAGACCCAGTACTTC.

The rearrangement uses TRBV6-1 and TRBJ1-5; possibly TRBD1 for D (5 bases). Germline loops: CDR1 MNHNS, CDR2 SASEGT. CDR3 size: 17 residues. V was pared by 2 bases and J by 0 bases, with 14 bases between. The CDR3 coding sequence is TGTGCCAGCAGTGAACGGGGAGGGGTCTCTAGCAATCAGCCCCAGCATTTT. This translates into CASSERGGVSSNQPQHF.

This clone was counted only a few times. The chain carries TRBV7-5 and TRBJ1-5. TRBV7-5 is noted as a pseudogene. There are 15 residues in the CDR3. CDR3 DNA: TGTGCCAGAAGCTTAGATCGGGGGGCCTATCAGCCCCAGCATTTT. Amino acid sequence: CARSLDRGAYQPQHF.

The gene calls are TRBV11-3 and TRBJ2-7; D is perhaps TRBD1 (5 bases). The germline V gene encodes CDR1 SGHNT and CDR2 YENEEA. CDR3 length: 15 amino acids. Trimming pared 0 bases from V and 2 bases from J, leaving 11 bases between. CDR3 nucleotide sequence: TGTGCCAGCAGCTTAGATTTCGCCAGGGCCTACGAGCAGTACTTC. It is translated as CASSLDFARAYEQYF. Complete variable domain (other parts from reference TRBV11-3 and TRBJ2-7): EAGVVQSPRYKIIEKKQPVAFWCNPISGHNTLYWYLQNLGQGPELLIRYENEEAVDDSQLPKDRFSAERLKGVDSTLKIQPAELGDSAVYLCASSLDFARAYEQYFGPGTRLTVT.

V usage is TRBV5-6 and J usage is TRBJ2-1, with 7 bases matching TRBD1. V lost 0 bases to trimming and J lost 6 bases; unmatched junction nucleotides: 0. The germline gives CDR1 SGHDT, CDR2 YYEEEE. The CDR3 runs to 13 residues. The CDR3 loop reads CASSLGDSNEQFF. The CDR3 bases are TGTGCCAGCAGCTTGGGGGACAGCAATGAGCAGTTCTTC.

This clone came up a few times. CDR3 DNA: TGTGCCAGCTCACAGGGGACAGGGGGGTACAATGAGCAGTTCTTC. It codes for CASSQGTGGYNEQFF. The J gene is TRBJ2-1, the V gene TRBV18; 11 positions agree with TRBD1. The germline gives CDR1 KGHSH, CDR2 LQKENI. The CDR3 loop spans 15 amino acids. V trimming: 4 bases; J trimming: 4 bases; junction bases outside the gene matches: 3.

This clone was recorded once. The genes are TRBV9 and TRBJ2-1; 11 bases are shared with TRBD2. Germline lookup yields CDR1 SGDLS and CDR2 YYNGEE. The trim removed 4 bases at V and 2 bases at J, leaving 5 bases unmatched. This CDR3 has 16 amino acids. CDR3: CASSPLLAGAYNEQFF. The CDR3 DNA sequence: TGTGCCAGCAGCCCATTACTAGCGGGGGCCTACAATGAGCAGTTCTTC.